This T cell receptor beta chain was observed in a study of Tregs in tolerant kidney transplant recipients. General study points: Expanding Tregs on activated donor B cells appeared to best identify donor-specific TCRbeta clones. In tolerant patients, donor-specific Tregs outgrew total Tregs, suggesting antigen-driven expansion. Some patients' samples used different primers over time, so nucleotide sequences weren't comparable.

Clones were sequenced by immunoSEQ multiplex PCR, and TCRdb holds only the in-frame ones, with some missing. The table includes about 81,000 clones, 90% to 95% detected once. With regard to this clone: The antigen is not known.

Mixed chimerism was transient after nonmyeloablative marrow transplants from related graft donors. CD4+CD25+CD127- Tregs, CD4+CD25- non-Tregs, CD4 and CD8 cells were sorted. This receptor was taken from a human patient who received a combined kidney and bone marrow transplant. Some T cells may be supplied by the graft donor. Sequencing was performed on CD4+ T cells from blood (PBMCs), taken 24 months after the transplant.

CDR3 nucleotide sequence: TGTGCCAGCTCACCATCGAGGGACTACGAGCAGTACTTC. It specifies CASSPSRDYEQYF. The V and J genes are TRBV18 and TRBJ2-7; weak D call: TRBD2 (5 bases). Deletions cut 2 bases from V and 3 bases from J, with 8 bases between. The CDR3 extends over 13 amino acids. The germline CDR1 and CDR2 sequences are KGHSH and LQKENI. Drawing the rest from reference TRBV18 and TRBJ2-7, the complete variable domain is NAGVMQNPRHLVRRRGQEARLRCSPMKGHSHVYWYRQLPEEGLKFMVYLQKENIIDESGMPKERFSAEFPKEGPSILRIQQVVRGDSAAYFCASSPSRDYEQYFGPGTRLTVT.